The next 18 T cell receptor beta chains were all read from a single sample in a study of OX40 agonist ivuxolimab in advanced cancers. Data came from immunoSEQ multiplex PCR; TCRdb stores just in-frame clones and leaves some out. The profile shows around 75,000 clones, roughly 90% of them singletons. Sample: CD4+ or CD8+ T cells sorted from blood, taken in a trial of the OX40 agonist ivuxolimab. These receptors originate from an adult with an advanced solid tumor such as melanoma, head and neck, liver or kidney cancer.

The chain couples TRBV2 to TRBJ1-2; 7 bases are shared with TRBD1. V shed 8 bases, J shed 0 bases, and the junction held 3 bases outside the gene matches. The CDR3 sequence is 13 residues long. Germline V gene data show CDR1 as SNHLY and CDR2 as FYNNEI. The CDR3 DNA follows: TGTGCCAGCCACGGGACAGCTAACTATGGCTACACCTTC. This translates into CASHGTANYGYTF.

The chain recombines TRBV6-5 with TRBJ1-1; D is ambiguous. V lost 6 bases and J 1 base, leaving 12 bases between the germline ends. The CDR3 sequence is 14 residues long. CDR1 and CDR2 (germline): MNHEY, SVGAGI. CDR3 nucleotide sequence: TGTGCCAGCAGGGGCAGTATTTCGAACACTGAAGCTTTCTTT. Amino acid sequence: CASRGSISNTEAFF.

The chain uses TRBV5-1 and TRBJ2-3; possible D gene TRBD2, 6 bases. The CDR3 consists of 14 residues. Per germline, CDR1 SGHRS and CDR2 YFSETQ. V was trimmed by 4 bases and J by 2 bases, leaving 11 bases between them. The CDR3 protein is CASSERAYTDTQYF. CDR3 bases: TGCGCCAGCAGCGAGCGGGCCTACACAGATACGCAGTATTTT.

This clone has only one observation. The rearrangement links TRBV27 to TRBJ2-4; tentative D call: TRBD1 (5 bases). Deletions cut 4 bases from V and 7 bases from J, with 14 bases between. The CDR3 covers 14 residues. Germline CDR1 MNHEY, CDR2 SMNVEV (reference sequence). DNA for the CDR3: TGTGCCAGCAGTTCTATCCCGGACACTAACATTCAGTACTTC. Encoded protein: CASSSIPDTNIQYF.

This chain connects TRBV12-5 to TRBJ1-1; D is possibly TRBD1 (5 bases). The CDR3 extends over 14 amino acids. Trimming removed 2 bases at V and 6 bases at J, with 13 bases between. Germline V CDR1 and CDR2: LGHNT, FRNRAP. In DNA, the CDR3 is TGTGCTAGTGGTTTGACTCCAGGGTTCCCTGAAGCTTTCTTT. Translated, it gives CASGLTPGFPEAFF.

This chain links TRBV7-9 with TRBJ1-1; TRBD1 is a possible D gene (6 bases). The CDR3 has 13 amino acids. Germline values: CDR1 SEHNR, CDR2 FQNEAQ (reference sequence). Trimming cost V 3 bases and J 6 bases, with 11 bases left between them. CDR3 coding DNA: TGTGCCAGCAGCTTTGGGGGGGCGGCTGAAGCTTTCTTT. Translating it yields CASSFGGAAEAFF.

The chain has TRBV19 and TRBJ2-7; D perhaps matches TRBD2 (5 bases). This CDR3 is 14 amino acids long. V was pared by 4 bases and J by 3 bases, with 13 bases between. From germline, CDR1 is LNHDA and CDR2 SQIVND (reference sequence). The CDR3 DNA follows: TGTGCCAGTAGTACCGGACGGACTGTCTACGAGCAGTACTTC. It encodes CASSTGRTVYEQYF.

The genes are TRBV5-1 and TRBJ1-2, with D uncertain. Trimming shortened V by 0 bases and J by 6 bases, and 12 bases separated the two germline ends. The germline gives CDR1 SGHRS, CDR2 YFSETQ. CDR3 length: 14 amino acids. CDR3 sequence (DNA): TGCGCCAGCAGCTTGGCCACTGGGTCCGATGGCTACACCTTC. It translates to CASSLATGSDGYTF.

By proportion, this clone is medium-sized. J is TRBJ2-1 and V is TRBV10-3, with 8 bases that match TRBD1. Germline CDR1 ENHRY, CDR2 SYGVKD. CDR3 length: 15 residues. J was trimmed by 2 bases and V by 5 bases; bases with no gene match: 5. The CDR3 loop reads CAISRTGSTYNEQFF. CDR3 coding DNA: TGTGCCATCAGTCGGACAGGGAGCACCTACAATGAGCAGTTCTTC.

The chain links TRBV7-2 to TRBJ2-5; D is possibly TRBD2 (6 bases). Trimming stripped 1 base from V and 5 bases from J, with 8 bases between. CDR1 and CDR2 (germline): SGHTA, FQGNSA. CDR3 length equals 13 residues. The CDR3 region has the DNA TGTGCCAGCAGCTTAGGGGGGAGGGAGACCCAGTACTTC. It yields the protein CASSLGGRETQYF. The full variable domain, rest sourced from reference TRBV7-2 and TRBJ2-5, is GAGVSQSPSNKVTEKGKDVELRCDPISGHTALYWYRQSLGQGLEFLIYFQGNSAPDKSGLPSDRFSAERTGGSVSTLTIQRTQQEDSAVYLCASSLGGRETQYFGPGTRLLVL.

This chain links TRBV28 with TRBJ1-5; TRBD1 is a possible D gene (5 bases). The V gene lost 6 bases and the J gene lost 9 bases, with 24 bases spanning the gap. This CDR3 contains 16 residues. Germline V gene data show CDR1 as MDHEN and CDR2 as SYDVKM. In DNA form, the CDR3 reads TGTGCCAGCAGGGCCGGCGCGGACAACGTGCCTCGGCCCCAGCATTTT. Translation gives CASRAGADNVPRPQHF.

The J gene is TRBJ2-1, the V gene TRBV5-4; 10 bases align to TRBD1. CDR1 SGHNT and CDR2 YYREEE come from the germline V gene (reference sequence). The V segment lost 2 bases and the J segment 2 bases; nucleotides outside the gene matches: 1. CDR3 length equals 15 residues. DNA of the CDR3: TGTGCCAGCAGCTTCGACAGGGGGCCCTACAATGAGCAGTTCTTC. Translation gives CASSFDRGPYNEQFF.

This CDR3 is CASSLAAGGISGNTIYF. CDR3 nucleotide sequence: TGTGCCAGCAGCTTAGCAGCAGGGGGAATCTCTGGAAACACCATATATTTT. The rearrangement links TRBV7-8 to TRBJ1-3, with 7 bases aligning to TRBD1. Per germline, CDR1 SGHVS and CDR2 FQNEAQ. V lost 0 bases to trimming and J lost 0 bases; unmatched junction nucleotides: 5. The CDR3 length is 17 residues.

The chain couples TRBV7-2 to TRBJ1-1; D may be TRBD1 (6 bases). The germline V gene encodes CDR1 SGHTA and CDR2 FQGNSA. Trimming removed 5 bases from V and 5 bases from J, with 15 bases in between. CDR3 length: 14 residues. DNA for the CDR3: TGTGCCAGCAGCCCTCTTCGACAGGCGACTGAAGCTTTCTTT. Its protein is CASSPLRQATEAFF.

This chain uses TRBV19 with TRBJ2-7, with D perhaps TRBD2 (6 bases). Trimming shortened V by 5 bases and J by 2 bases, and 10 bases separated the two germline ends. The CDR3 covers 13 residues. Per the germline V gene, CDR1 is LNHDA and CDR2 is SQIVND (reference sequence). The CDR3 is CASSRDLTYEQYF. DNA for the CDR3: TGTGCCAGTAGTCGGGACTTGACCTACGAGCAGTACTTC. Variable domain in full (rest from reference TRBV19 and TRBJ2-7): DGGITQSPKYLFRKEGQNVTLSCEQNLNHDAMYWYRQDPGQGLRLIYYSQIVNDFQKGDIAEGYSVSREKKESFPLTVTSAQKNPTAFYLCASSRDLTYEQYFGPGTRLTVT.

This chain links TRBV19 with TRBJ2-7; 7 positions match TRBD2. The trim removed 4 bases at V and 3 bases at J, leaving 18 bases unmatched. The CDR3 is made up of 18 amino acids. CDR1 LNHDA and CDR2 SQIVND come from the germline V gene (reference sequence). The CDR3, as DNA: TGTGCCAGTAGTACAAATTCCCCTGGGAAGCGGGATTTCTACGAGCAGTACTTC. Encoded protein: CASSTNSPGKRDFYEQYF.

The rearrangement links TRBV11-2 to TRBJ2-5; D gene uncertain. V dropped 1 base and J dropped 1 base, with 10 bases sitting between them. CDR1 and CDR2 from the germline V gene are SGHAT and FQNNGV. The CDR3 extends over 15 amino acids. DNA for the CDR3: TGTGCCAGCAGCTTAGTTCCTTCGGTCCAAGAGACCCAGTACTTC. Translating gives CASSLVPSVQETQYF.

This clone came up once. The chain employs TRBV20-1 and TRBJ1-2; D gene uncertain. The germline V gene has CDR1 DFQATT and CDR2 SNEGSKA (reference sequence). This CDR3 comprises 11 residues. The V and J ends lost 7 bases and 1 base respectively, with 7 bases between them. The CDR3 sequence: CSGPGNYGYTF. The DNA for the CDR3 is TGCAGTGGACCGGGTAACTATGGCTACACCTTC.